The 31 T cell receptor beta chains below come from one sample, sequenced in a study of identical twins. TCRdb used MiXCR to reprocess the 5' RACE reads, holding one entry per CDR3 protein. The sample records roughly 720,000 distinct CDR3 sequences, 15% to 20% being singletons. These records were also assigned to another study, of T cells expressing NK-cell markers.

The sequencing input was PBMCs. The receptors shown here come from a woman aged 18-35 years in good health.

The chain employs TRBV4-3 and TRBJ2-1; 9 bases align to TRBD2. V was clipped by 0 bases and J by 2 bases; unmatched bases: 2. Germline V CDR1 and CDR2: LGHNA, YSLEER. There are 16 residues in the CDR3. CDR3 loop: CASSQEASGAYNEQFF. DNA for the CDR3: TGCGCCAGCAGCCAAGAAGCTAGCGGGGCCTACAATGAGCAGTTCTTC.

This clonotype showed up many times. This CDR3 is CASKDSQYHEQYF. The CDR3 region has the DNA TGTGCCAGCAAGGACAGCCAGTACCACGAGCAGTACTTC. This rearrangement joins TRBV12-3 or TRBV12-4 to TRBJ2-7, with D possibly TRBD1 on 6 matching bases. The ends were cut back, 7 bases at V and 5 bases at J, with 15 bases in the middle. There are 13 residues in the CDR3.

This chain links TRBV10-3 with TRBJ1-1, with 8 nucleotides matching TRBD1. The J segment lost 5 bases and the V segment lost 5 bases, leaving 4 bases of the junction unmatched. The CDR3 is 13 amino acids. Germline CDR1 ENHRY, CDR2 SYGVKD. CDR3 protein: CAISPRGHTEAFF. The CDR3 nucleotides read TGTGCCATCAGTCCCAGGGGGCATACTGAAGCTTTCTTT.

V usage is TRBV20-1 and J usage is TRBJ2-3; D remains unclear. The CDR3 runs to 14 residues. Trimming removed 6 bases from V and 1 base from J, with 14 bases in between. Germline V gene sequence: CDR1 DFQATT, CDR2 SNEGSKA (reference sequence). The chain's CDR3 is CSAIVVFRTDTQYF. DNA for the CDR3: TGCAGTGCCATAGTCGTCTTCCGCACAGATACGCAGTATTTT.

This rearrangement joins TRBV12-3 or TRBV12-4 to TRBJ2-1, with unresolved D. This CDR3 spans 13 amino acids. The V end was cut by 2 bases, the J end by 5 bases, with 7 bases between. The CDR3 DNA sequence: TGTGCCAGCAGTTTAATCAGTAACAATGAGCAGTTCTTC. This sequence encodes CASSLISNNEQFF.

This clonotype has only a few counts. The chain carries TRBV18 and TRBJ2-7; D not certain. The V end was cut by 5 bases, the J end by 5 bases, with 10 bases between. This CDR3 has 12 amino acids. Germline V CDR1 and CDR2: KGHSH, LQKENI. The CDR3 spells CASSRPGNEQYF. DNA of the CDR3: TGTGCCAGCTCAAGGCCGGGCAACGAGCAGTACTTC.

The chain uses TRBV6-2 or TRBV6-3 and TRBJ2-1; 8 bases are a match to TRBD1. Germline CDR1 reads MNHEY; CDR2 reads SVGEGT. V dropped 1 base and J dropped 15; count of bases not matched to a gene: 14. The CDR3 runs 15 residues. The CDR3 here is CASSYFEAGGKRGFF. The CDR3 nucleotides read TGTGCCAGCAGTTACTTTGAGGCAGGGGGCAAGAGGGGGTTCTTC.

The chain uses TRBV20-1 and TRBJ2-7, with a possible D match to TRBD2 (6 bases). CDR1 is DFQATT, CDR2 SNEGSKA, per germline (reference sequence). V lost 3 bases and J 2 bases, leaving 14 bases between the germline ends. The CDR3 runs to 14 residues. CDR3 sequence reads: CSASLAAGTYEQYF. The CDR3 bases are TGCAGTGCTAGCCTCGCAGCGGGTACCTACGAGCAGTACTTC.

The chain uses TRBV20-1 and TRBJ2-7; 10 nucleotides align to TRBD1. Germline V gene sequence: CDR1 DFQATT, CDR2 SNEGSKA (reference sequence). The V and J ends lost 5 bases and 3 bases, in that order; junction bases with no gene match: 7. The CDR3 spans 14 residues. DNA of the CDR3: TGCAGTGCTCCGAAGGGACAGGGGTACTACGAGCAGTACTTC. Translating it yields CSAPKGQGYYEQYF.

The chain couples TRBV20-1 to TRBJ2-7; D perhaps matches TRBD1 (6 bases). The CDR3 runs 13 residues. CDR1 DFQATT and CDR2 SNEGSKA come from the germline V gene (reference sequence). Trimming shortened V by 3 bases and J by 6 bases, and 15 bases separated the two germline ends. For the CDR3, the DNA is TGCAGTGCTAGTGGCAGGGGTCAAGGCGAGCAGTACTTC. It yields the protein CSASGRGQGEQYF.

This clonotype has at least ten counts. V usage is TRBV29-1 and J usage is TRBJ2-4; D gene unclear. V was clipped by 6 bases and J by 0 bases, with 9 bases between them. The germline CDR1 and CDR2 sequences are SQVTM and ANQGSEA. The CDR3 contains 13 residues. This CDR3 reads CSVQPIAKNIQYF. The CDR3 DNA reads TGCAGCGTACAGCCTATAGCCAAAAACATTCAGTACTTC.

The rearrangement links TRBV12-3 or TRBV12-4 to TRBJ2-3; no firm D call. The CDR3 runs to 14 residues. The V and J ends lost 1 base and 5 bases respectively, with 10 bases between them. CDR3 protein: CASSLVRIVDTQYF. The CDR3 DNA follows: TGTGCCAGCAGTTTAGTTAGGATAGTAGATACGCAGTATTTT.

The rearrangement links TRBV11-2 to TRBJ1-1; perhaps TRBD1 as D (5 bases). Trimming removed 5 bases at V and 1 base at J, with 14 bases between. The CDR3 is 15 residues long. CDR1 and CDR2 (germline): SGHAT, FQNNGV. The CDR3 reads CASSLQGGANTEAFF. The DNA for the CDR3 is TGTGCCAGCAGCCTGCAGGGCGGAGCGAACACTGAAGCTTTCTTT.

This clonotype was seen a handful of times. The rearrangement links TRBV20-1 to TRBJ2-7, with 8 bases fitting TRBD1. V gave up 3 bases and J gave up 5 bases; unmatched junction bases: 9. This CDR3 has 14 residues. The V gene's germline CDR1 is DFQATT and CDR2 SNEGSKA (reference sequence). CDR3 region: CSARDDRGLNEQYF. The DNA of the CDR3 is TGCAGTGCTAGGGATGACAGGGGTTTGAACGAGCAGTACTTC.

This clonotype has more than one count but fewer than ten. This rearrangement joins TRBV6-1 to TRBJ1-3; a possible D gene is TRBD1 (5 bases). The V end lost 7 bases, the J end lost 2 bases, and 12 bases lay between the germline ends. Looked up from germline, CDR1 is MNHNS and CDR2 is SASEGT. This CDR3 spans 14 amino acids. CDR3: CASNPTGAGNTIYF. The CDR3 bases are TGTGCCAGCAATCCTACAGGAGCTGGAAACACCATATATTTT.

This sequence joins TRBV29-1 and TRBJ2-3; no clear D gene. The CDR3 extends over 13 amino acids. Germline CDR1 SQVTM, CDR2 ANQGSEA. V was cut by 4 bases and J by 0 bases, with 8 bases left in between. The CDR3: CSVALHSTDTQYF. The CDR3 coding sequence is TGCAGCGTTGCTCTTCACAGCACAGATACGCAGTATTTT.

V gene TRBV27 combines with J gene TRBJ2-2; TRBD2 agrees at 8 bases. Germline V CDR1 and CDR2: MNHEY, SMNVEV (reference sequence). Trimming at V came to 7 bases and at J to 2 bases, leaving 9 bases not matched to a gene. The CDR3 is 16 amino acids. The CDR3 loop is CASTWLAGGNTGELFF. The CDR3 bases are TGTGCCAGCACCTGGCTGGCGGGGGGTAACACCGGGGAGCTGTTTTTT.

This clonotype was counted between two and nine times. The chain has TRBV20-1 and TRBJ2-7; 10 nucleotides align to TRBD1. The CDR3 extends over 15 amino acids. Germline lookup yields CDR1 DFQATT and CDR2 SNEGSKA (reference sequence). V lost 3 bases to trimming and J lost 4 bases; unmatched junction nucleotides: 9. CDR3 nucleotide sequence: TGCAGTGCTAGGTCCAGGGGACAGGGGTTGTACGAGCAGTACTTC. Protein sequence: CSARSRGQGLYEQYF.

The chain couples TRBV12-3 or TRBV12-4 to TRBJ2-7; the D gene is possibly TRBD2 (5 bases). Trimming took off 8 bases at V and 3 bases at J, with 17 bases between the two ends. There are 14 residues in the CDR3. The CDR3 loop reads CASSGVQWHYEQYF. CDR3 nucleotides: TGTGCCAGCTCCGGGGTGCAGTGGCACTACGAGCAGTACTTC.

This clonotype was observed a handful of times. This chain links TRBV29-1 with TRBJ1-6, with 11 bases matching TRBD1. Germline CDR1 and CDR2: SQVTM and ANQGSEA. CDR3 length equals 13 residues. V was clipped by 4 bases and J by 7 bases; unmatched bases: 0. The CDR3 sequence is CSVGTGGNSPLHF. The CDR3 nucleotides are TGCAGCGTTGGGACAGGGGGCAATTCACCCCTCCACTTT.

This clonotype appeared a few times. This sequence joins TRBV29-1 and TRBJ2-1; D is possibly TRBD2 (5 bases). V lost 3 bases and J 2 bases, leaving 11 bases between the germline ends. Per germline, CDR1 SQVTM and CDR2 ANQGSEA. The CDR3 spans 14 residues. The CDR3 sequence: CSVDPRVPYNEQFF. The CDR3 nucleotides are TGCAGCGTTGATCCGAGGGTACCCTACAATGAGCAGTTCTTC.

This clonotype was picked up a small number of times. J is TRBJ1-5 and V is TRBV12-5; D remains ambiguous. Germline V gene data show CDR1 as LGHNT and CDR2 as FRNRAP. Between the trimmed V and J ends, which lost 5 bases and 0 bases, there was a span of 14 bases. This CDR3 comprises 16 residues. The CDR3 reads CASGMNSEYSNQPQHF. DNA of the CDR3: TGTGCTAGTGGTATGAACAGTGAATATAGCAATCAGCCCCAGCATTTT. Looking up the rest from reference TRBV12-5 and TRBJ1-5 gives the full variable domain: DARVTQTPRHKVTEMGQEVTMRCQPILGHNTVFWYRQTMMQGLELLAYFRNRAPLDDSGMPKDRFSAEMPDATLATLKIQPSEPRDSAVYFCASGMNSEYSNQPQHFGDGTRLSIL.

The J gene is TRBJ2-1, the V gene TRBV15; TRBD2 aligns across 7 bases. J gave up 3 bases and V 8 bases, and 7 bases lay outside the gene matches. This CDR3 is 14 amino acids long. Per the germline V gene, CDR1 is LNHNV and CDR2 is YYDKDF (reference sequence). The CDR3 spells CATRGLADYNEQFF. DNA for the CDR3: TGTGCCACCCGCGGGCTAGCGGACTACAATGAGCAGTTCTTC.

The V call is TRBV5-1, the J call TRBJ2-7; the D gene is possibly TRBD2 (6 bases). Trimming stripped 2 bases from V and 0 bases from J, with 12 bases between. There are 15 residues in the CDR3. Germline assignment: CDR1 SGHRS and CDR2 YFSETQ. CDR3 amino acids: CASSLGTSSSYEQYF. CDR3 DNA sequence: TGCGCCAGCAGCTTAGGGACTTCCAGCTCCTACGAGCAGTACTTC.

V is TRBV29-1 and J is TRBJ2-1; D is undetermined. Germline V gene data show CDR1 as SQVTM and CDR2 as ANQGSEA. CDR3 length: 12 amino acids. The ends were cut back, 5 bases at V and 8 bases at J, with 13 bases in the middle. CDR3 DNA: TGCAGCGTTAGTATTTTTGCTGATGAGCAGTTCTTC. Translating it yields CSVSIFADEQFF.

This sequence joins TRBV2 and TRBJ2-3; D gene unclear. Germline-derived CDR1 and CDR2 are SNHLY and FYNNEI. V was pared by 6 bases and J by 6 bases, with 22 bases between. CDR3 length: 16 amino acids. The CDR3, as DNA: TGTGCCAGCAGCAAATCCCCTAGGCCACTGGGCGATACGCAGTATTTT. Its translation is CASSKSPRPLGDTQYF.

This clonotype occurred a few times. V and J are TRBV4-1 and TRBJ2-1, with 9 bases fitting TRBD1. Germline CDR1 and CDR2: MGHRA and YSYEKL. Trimming removed 1 base from V and 2 bases from J; junction bases left unmatched: 6. This CDR3 is built from 17 residues. This CDR3 is CASSQGGQGIAYNEQFF. The CDR3, as DNA: TGCGCCAGCAGCCAAGGTGGACAGGGGATAGCCTACAATGAGCAGTTCTTC.

This chain uses TRBV5-5 with TRBJ2-5; possibly TRBD1 or TRBD2 for D (6 bases each). The CDR3 sequence is 13 residues long. Trimming took 0 bases from V and 6 from J, leaving 9 bases between them. Germline assignment: CDR1 SGHKS and CDR2 YYEKEE (reference sequence). As DNA, the CDR3 is TGTGCCAGCAGCTTGGCGGGGGCGCAGACCCAGTACTTC. This sequence encodes CASSLAGAQTQYF.

This chain joins TRBV5-5 and TRBJ2-2; 11 bases line up with TRBD1. CDR1 is SGHKS and CDR2 is YYEKEE in the germline V gene (reference sequence). CDR3 length: 16 residues. The ends lost 4 bases at V and 7 bases at J; junction bases unmatched: 9. CDR3 protein: CASSAQDRGRLGELFF. Written as DNA, the CDR3 is TGTGCCAGCAGCGCACAGGACAGGGGGCGTCTCGGGGAGCTGTTTTTT.

The genes are TRBV25-1 and TRBJ2-7; TRBD1 agrees at 11 bases. Trimming removed 8 bases from V and 7 bases from J; junction bases left unmatched: 7. This CDR3 is built from 13 residues. CDR1 and CDR2 (germline): MGHDK, SYGVNS. The CDR3 loop is CASQPGQGVEQYF. CDR3 nucleotide sequence: TGTGCCAGCCAACCGGGACAGGGGGTTGAGCAGTACTTC.

The chain is built from TRBV5-1 and TRBJ2-3; 8 bases align to TRBD2. Germline CDR1 and CDR2: SGHRS and YFSETQ. The CDR3 has 15 residues. Germline trimming cut 4 bases from V and 2 bases from J; bases unmatched to any gene: 6. The CDR3 region is CASSGTSGFTDTQYF. In nucleotides, the CDR3 is TGCGCCAGCAGCGGTACTAGCGGATTCACAGATACGCAGTATTTT.